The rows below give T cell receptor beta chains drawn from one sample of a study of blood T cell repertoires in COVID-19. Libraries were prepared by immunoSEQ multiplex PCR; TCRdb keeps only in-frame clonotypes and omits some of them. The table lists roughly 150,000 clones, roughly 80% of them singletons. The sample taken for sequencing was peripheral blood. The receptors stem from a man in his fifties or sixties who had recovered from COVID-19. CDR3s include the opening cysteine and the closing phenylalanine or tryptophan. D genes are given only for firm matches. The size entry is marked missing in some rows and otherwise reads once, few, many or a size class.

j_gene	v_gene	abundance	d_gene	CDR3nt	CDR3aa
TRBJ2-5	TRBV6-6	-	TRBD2	TGTGCCAGCAGTTACTATCTAGCGGGAGATATAGAGACCCAGTACTTC	CASSYYLAGDIETQYF
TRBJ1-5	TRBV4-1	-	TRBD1	TGCGCCAGCAGCCAAGACGGACGAGGACAGGGAAATCAGCCCCAGCATTTT	CASSQDGRGQGNQPQHF
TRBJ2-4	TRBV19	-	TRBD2	TGTGCCAGTAGTATAGGTGGTAGCGGGTTCGCCAAAAACATTCAGTACTTC	CASSIGGSGFAKNIQYF
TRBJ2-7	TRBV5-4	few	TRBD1	TGTGCCAGCAGCCCCCACTGGGACAGGGAAAAGTGCGAGCAGTACTTC	CASSPHWDREKCEQYF
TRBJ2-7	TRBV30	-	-	TGTGCCTGGAATGGGGGGGCTACCGAGCAGTACTTC	CAWNGGATEQYF
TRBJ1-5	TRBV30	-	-	TGTGCCTGGAGGATCCAGGAGGGGCCCCAGCATTTT	CAWRIQEGPQHF
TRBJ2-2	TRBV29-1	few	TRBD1	TGCAGCGCCCGGAAGGGGACAGCGAACACCGGGGAGCTGTTTTTT	CSARKGTANTGELFF
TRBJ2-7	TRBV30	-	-	TGTGCCTGGAGTGACCCCCCACAGGCCCCGGAGCAGTACTTC	CAWSDPPQAPEQYF
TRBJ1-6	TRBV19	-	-	TGTGCCAGTAGTAACCGACAGGTGTCACCCCTCCACTTT	CASSNRQVSPLHF
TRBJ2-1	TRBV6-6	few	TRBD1	TGTGCCAGCAGTCAACCGGGACAGGGTCTCTATGAGCAGTTCTTC	CASSQPGQGLYEQFF
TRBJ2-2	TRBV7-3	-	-	TGTGCCAGCAGCTTAGGTCGGGTTAGCACCGGGGAGCTGTTTTTT	CASSLGRVSTGELFF
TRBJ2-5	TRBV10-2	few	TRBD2	TGCGCCAGCAGTGAGTCGACTCTGCTAGCGGGACGGGAGACCCAGTACTTC	CASSESTLLAGRETQYF
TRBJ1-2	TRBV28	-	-	TGTGCCAGCAGTCCGACTCCGAGGGCCTATGGCTACACCTTC	CASSPTPRAYGYTF
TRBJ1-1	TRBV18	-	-	TGTGCCAGCTCACCCCTCATCGGGACTGAAGCTTTCTTT	CASSPLIGTEAFF
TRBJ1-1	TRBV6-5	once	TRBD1	TGTGCCAGCAGGAGGGACAGGGGGCGGACCACTGAAGCTTTCTTT	CASRRDRGRTTEAFF
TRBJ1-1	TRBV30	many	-	TGTGCCTGGAGTCAGGGGACTGAAGCTTTCTTT	CAWSQGTEAFF
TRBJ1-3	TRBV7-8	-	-	TGTGCCAGCAGCTTTGGACAGGGAAACACCATATATTTT	CASSFGQGNTIYF
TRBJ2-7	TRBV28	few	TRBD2	TGTGCCAGCACCCCAGGGAGGGGAGGTTCCTACGAGCAGTACTTC	CASTPGRGGSYEQYF
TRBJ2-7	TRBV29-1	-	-	TGCAGCGTTGAGGGCACAGGGCACTACGAGCAGTACTTC	CSVEGTGHYEQYF
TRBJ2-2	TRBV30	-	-	TGTGCCTGGAGTGTAGACAGCCCGAACACCGGGGAGCTGTTTTTT	CAWSVDSPNTGELFF
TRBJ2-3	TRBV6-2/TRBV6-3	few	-	TGTGCCAGCAGCTTCTTAGCGAATACGCAGTATTTT	CASSFLANTQYF
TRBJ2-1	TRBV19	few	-	TGTGCCAGTAGTATAGGAAGGGGCTCCTACAATGAGCAGTTCTTC	CASSIGRGSYNEQFF
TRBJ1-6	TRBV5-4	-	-	TGTGCCAGCAGCTTGAGGACTGGAAATTCACCCCTCCACTTT	CASSLRTGNSPLHF
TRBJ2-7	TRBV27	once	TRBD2	TGTGCCAGCAGTAACCTTAGCGGGGGGGTGCGAGCCGAGCAGTACTTC	CASSNLSGGVRAEQYF
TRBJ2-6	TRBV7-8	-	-	TGTGCCAGCAGCTTAGGAGAAGTCAACGTCCTGACTTTC	CASSLGEVNVLTF
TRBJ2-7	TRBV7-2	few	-	TGTGCCAGCAGCTTAGTGGCAGGGACCTACGAGCAGTACTTC	CASSLVAGTYEQYF
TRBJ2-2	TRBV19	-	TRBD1	TGTGCCAGTAAAGGACAGGGGGCCACCGGGGAGCTGTTTTTT	CASKGQGATGELFF
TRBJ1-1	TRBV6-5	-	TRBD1	TGTGCCAGCAGTTCCGACAGGGGAGATACTGAAGCTTTCTTT	CASSSDRGDTEAFF
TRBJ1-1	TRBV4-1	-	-	TGCGCCAGCAGCCAAGGGGGGGACTACACTGAAGCTTTCTTT	CASSQGGDYTEAFF
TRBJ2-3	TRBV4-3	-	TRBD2	TGCGCCAGCAGCCAGGATACTAGCGGGGGACCAGATACGCAGTATTTT	CASSQDTSGGPDTQYF
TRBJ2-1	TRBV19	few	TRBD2	TGTGCCAGTAGTGGGCAGCGGGGGGGCAACTCCTACAATGAGCAGTTCTTC	CASSGQRGGNSYNEQFF
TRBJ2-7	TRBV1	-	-	TGCACCAGCAGCCTACTTAGGCCGGGACAGGGCTACGAGCAGTACTTC	CTSSLLRPGQGYEQYF
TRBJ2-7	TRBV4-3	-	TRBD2	TGCGCCAGCAGCCGAACCTCAGCGGGGGACCCCTACGAGCAGTACTTC	CASSRTSAGDPYEQYF
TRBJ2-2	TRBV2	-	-	TGTGCCAGCAGTGTCTTGGGTCAGGGGTTAACCGGGGAGCTGTTTTTT	CASSVLGQGLTGELFF
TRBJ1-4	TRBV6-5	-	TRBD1	TGTGCCAGCAGCCCCGGGACAGTGAATGAAAAACTGTTTTTT	CASSPGTVNEKLFF
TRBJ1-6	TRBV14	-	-	TGTGCCAGCAGCCAAGGGTCACTTCGGTCACCCCTCCACTTT	CASSQGSLRSPLHF
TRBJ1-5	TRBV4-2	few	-	TGTGCCAGCAGCCAAGATAATGGCGGGGGAGGGCTTCATCAGCCCCAGCATTTT	CASSQDNGGGGLHQPQHF
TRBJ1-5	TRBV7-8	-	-	TGTGCCAGCAGCCGTATCTATAGCAATCAGCCCCAGCATTTT	CASSRIYSNQPQHF
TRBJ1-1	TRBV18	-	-	TGTGCCAGCTCACCAGGTGACAGAGAAGCTTTCTTT	CASSPGDREAFF
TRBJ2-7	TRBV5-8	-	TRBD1	TGTGCCAGCGGACAGGACAGCTACGAGCAGTACTTC	CASGQDSYEQYF
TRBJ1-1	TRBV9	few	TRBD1	TGTGCCAGCAGCCCAGGGGGGAGGACTGAAGCTTTCTTT	CASSPGGRTEAFF
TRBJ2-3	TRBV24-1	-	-	TGTGCCACCAGTGACCCCCGGACTAGCACAGATACGCAGTATTTT	CATSDPRTSTDTQYF
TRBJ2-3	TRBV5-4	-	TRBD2	TGTGCCAGCAGCATAGGACTAGCGGGAGGAGAGGATACGCAGTATTTT	CASSIGLAGGEDTQYF
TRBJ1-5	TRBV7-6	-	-	TGTGCCAGCAGCTTAGTGGGGTCTGGGAGGGGTAGCAATCAGCCCCAGCATTTT	CASSLVGSGRGSNQPQHF
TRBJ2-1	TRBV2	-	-	TGTGCCAGCAGTGTTGGCGGCCTCTCCTACAATGAGCAGTTCTTC	CASSVGGLSYNEQFF
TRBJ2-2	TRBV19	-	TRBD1	TGTGCCAGTAGTATTGCAGGGGGAAACACCGGGGAGCTGTTTTTT	CASSIAGGNTGELFF
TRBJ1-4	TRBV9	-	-	TGTGCCAGCAGCGTAGCGGGGGGTCTTAATGAAAAACTGTTTTTT	CASSVAGGLNEKLFF
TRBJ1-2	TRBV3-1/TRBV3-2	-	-	TGTGCCAGCAGCCAAGAGACGTCAGCGACTTTTGGCTACACCTTC	CASSQETSATFGYTF
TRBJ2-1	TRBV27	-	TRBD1	TGTGCCAGCAGTTTATCGGTGGGACAGGGAATTGAGCAGTTCTTC	CASSLSVGQGIEQFF
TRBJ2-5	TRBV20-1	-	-	TGCAGTGCTAGTTCTGTGCGGGGACCCCTCAGACGGGAGACCCAGTACTTC	CSASSVRGPLRRETQYF
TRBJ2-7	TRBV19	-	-	TGTGCCAGTAGTGCAGGGGGAGCGGGGGCCCGCGAGCAGTACTTC	CASSAGGAGAREQYF
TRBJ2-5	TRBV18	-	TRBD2	TGTGCCAGCTCACCACCGGGACTAGGGACTCGAGAGACCCAGTACTTC	CASSPPGLGTRETQYF
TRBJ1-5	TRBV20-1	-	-	TGCAGTGTCTCCCTAGAGCCCCAGCATTTT	CSVSLEPQHF
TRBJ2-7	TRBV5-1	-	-	TGCCCCAGCAGCCGGGGGGGGCGGGACAGGGAGTCCTACGAGCAGTACTTC	CPSSRGGRDRESYEQYF
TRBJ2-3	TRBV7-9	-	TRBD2	TGTGCCAGCAGCTCCCAGCGGGGGGGCCCAGATACGCAGTATTTT	CASSSQRGGPDTQYF
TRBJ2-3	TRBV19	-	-	TGTGCCAGTAGTATAGGGGGGGACCGCACAGATACGCAGTATTTT	CASSIGGDRTDTQYF